The 3 T cell receptor beta chains below all came from one sample that was sequenced in a study of blood T cell repertoires in COVID-19. Sequencing used immunoSEQ multiplex PCR; TCRdb keeps in-frame clones, though not all of them. Among about 440,000 clones, more than 85% were seen once, and the ten largest hold 4.3%. The specimen sequenced was peripheral blood. The receptors were sampled from a woman aged 25-40 years with acute or convalescent COVID-19.

The chain carries TRBV5-5 and TRBJ2-1; no definite D call. Per germline, CDR1 SGHKS and CDR2 YYEKEE (reference sequence). CDR3 length equals 13 residues. Trimming cost V 1 base and J 5 bases, with 7 bases left between them. CDR3 loop: CASSLYGDNEQFF. In nucleotides, the CDR3 is TGTGCCAGCAGCTTGTATGGAGACAATGAGCAGTTCTTC.

This clone was seen only once. The rearrangement joins TRBV6-5 to TRBJ2-1, with 7 bases lining up with TRBD1. Losses at the gene ends were 6 bases for V and 5 bases for J; bases not matched to a gene: 7. CDR3 length equals 14 residues. The germline V gene has CDR1 MNHEY and CDR2 SVGAGI. CDR3 region: CASREGALDNEQFF. CDR3 coding DNA: TGTGCCAGCAGAGAGGGGGCCCTTGACAATGAGCAGTTCTTC.

This clone showed up just once. Different DNA sequences within this sample yield the same CDR3. The chain employs TRBV9 and TRBJ2-3, with 10 bases aligning to TRBD2. This CDR3 comprises 15 residues. CDR1 and CDR2 from the germline V gene are SGDLS and YYNGEE. Trimming removed 3 bases from V and 1 base from J; junction bases left unmatched: 2. CDR3 DNA sequence: TGTGCCAGCAGCGCCGGGACTAGCGGCACAGATACGCAGTATTTT. Translating gives CASSAGTSGTDTQYF.